This TCR beta chain originates from a study of T cells in Graves' hyperthyroidism and ophthalmopathy. Amplification yielded TCR beta CDR3 regions, with RNA transcripts as the source. The study used the HTBI primer set for a first-round RT-PCR of the TCR CDR3. TCRdb reanalysed the multiplex PCR reads using MiXCR and keeps one entry per CDR3 protein. This sample has some 350,000 distinct CDR3 sequences, with roughly an eighth found just once. This clonotype has only a few counts. The CDR3 has 11 amino acids. Germline CDR1 reads GTSNPN; CDR2 reads SVGIG (reference sequence). V shed 4 bases and J shed 5 bases, with 6 bases lying between them.

The rearrangement uses TRBV30 and TRBJ2-1; D gene ambiguous. This TCR was sampled from a woman between 40 and 55 years old with Graves' ophthalmopathy. The sample consisted of blood. The CDR3 nucleotides are TGTGCCTGGACCCTCAACAATGAGCAGTTCTTC. This translates into CAWTLNNEQFF.